One and the same sample provided the 29 T cell receptor beta chains below, sequenced in a study of post-analysis software for immune sequencing data. Included in the TCR beta cDNA libraries were unique molecular identifiers. TCRdb independently ran MiXCR on the PCR reads; one entry per CDR3 protein. Here the sample spans 740,000 or so distinct CDR3 sequences, approximately 50% being singletons. Study observations and caveats: In patients, about 5 TRBV segments were more frequent than in controls, with TRBV5-6, TRBV5-1 and TRBV20-1 among them.

Their antigen targets remain unknown. The sequencing sample was made of blood. The receptor source for this set is a girl under 18 with multiple sclerosis.

The V call is TRBV3-1, the J call TRBJ2-1; tentative D call: TRBD2 (6 bases). Trimming pared 4 bases from V and 7 bases from J, leaving 26 bases between. This CDR3 spans 18 amino acids. Germline V gene data show CDR1 as LGHDT and CDR2 as YNNKEL (reference sequence). The CDR3 nucleotides read TGTGCCAGCAGCCCGTCATCACTAGCCACACCCCTCTGGAATGAGCAGTTCTTC. It is translated as CASSPSSLATPLWNEQFF.

The J gene is TRBJ2-7, the V gene TRBV6-5; unclear D gene. With 0 bases removed from V and 3 bases from J, the gap between germline ends came to 18 bases. The CDR3 sequence is 17 residues long. The germline V gene has CDR1 MNHEY and CDR2 SVGAGI. In DNA, the CDR3 is TGTGCCAGCAGTTACTCGAGTTTGGTGGAGCCCCACTACGAGCAGTACTTC. Its protein is CASSYSSLVEPHYEQYF.

This clonotype was seen a few times. The CDR3 is CASRRQGGGETQYF. The CDR3 DNA is TGTGCCAGCAGAAGACAGGGGGGCGGCGAGACCCAGTACTTC. V is TRBV5-5 and J is TRBJ2-5; TRBD1 agrees at 9 bases. V gave up 5 bases and J gave up 5 bases; unmatched junction bases: 7. Germline assignment: CDR1 SGHKS and CDR2 YYEKEE (reference sequence). The length of the CDR3 is 14 residues.

The chain couples TRBV5-5 to TRBJ2-7; TRBD1 agrees at 11 bases. Germline loops: CDR1 SGHKS, CDR2 YYEKEE (reference sequence). Germline trimming cut 2 bases from V and 5 bases from J; bases unmatched to any gene: 12. CDR3 length: 17 amino acids. The CDR3 DNA reads as TGTGCCAGCAGCTTCGGGACAGGGGGATCTAAGTCCGACGAGCAGTACTTC. It encodes CASSFGTGGSKSDEQYF.

Comment on this clonotype: Sequence at one end of the junction differs from germline and may be a read error. The CDR3 protein is CASSQGGNTEAFF. The CDR3 coding sequence is TGTGCCAGCAGCCAAGGGGGGAACACTGAAGCTTTCTTT. The chain couples TRBV4-1 to TRBJ1-1, with D possibly matching TRBD1 (6 bases). The germline V gene encodes CDR1 MGHRA and CDR2 YSYEKL. This CDR3 is 13 amino acids long.

The chain recombines TRBV20-1 with TRBJ2-1, with D tentatively TRBD1 or TRBD2 (6 bases each). V lost 8 bases, J lost 1 base, and 12 bases lay in between. This CDR3 has 13 amino acids. CDR1 and CDR2 (germline): DFQATT, SNEGSKA (reference sequence). The chain's CDR3 is CSMRGRSYNEQFF. In nucleotides, the CDR3 is TGCAGTATGAGGGGGAGGTCCTACAATGAGCAGTTCTTC.

The chain combines TRBV4-2 with TRBJ2-1; D is possibly TRBD2 (5 bases). CDR1 LGHNA and CDR2 YNFKEQ come from the germline V gene. V lost 2 bases to trimming and J lost 10 bases, with 18 bases between them. This CDR3 is built from 15 residues. The CDR3 loop is CASSQRIALEGEQFF. The CDR3 region has the DNA TGTGCCAGCAGCCAAAGAATAGCGCTGGAAGGAGAGCAGTTCTTC.

This clonotype was seen many times. The chain recombines TRBV14 with TRBJ2-5, with 8 bases matching TRBD2. V lost 4 bases to trimming and J lost 5 bases; unmatched junction nucleotides: 9. This CDR3 comprises 15 residues. Germline CDR1 and CDR2: SGHDN and FVKESK. CDR3 in amino acids: CASSPLGGGKETQYF. The CDR3 DNA reads TGTGCCAGCAGCCCCCTCGGGGGGGGTAAGGAGACCCAGTACTTC.

This clonotype was found a few times. V usage is TRBV5-6 and J usage is TRBJ1-1; no clear D gene. The germline V gene encodes CDR1 SGHDT and CDR2 YYEEEE. Trimming took off 0 bases at V and 3 bases at J, with 9 bases between the two ends. The CDR3 has 14 residues. CDR3 sequence (DNA): TGTGCCAGCAGCTTGGGAAGGTTGGACACTGAAGCTTTCTTT. Translated, it gives CASSLGRLDTEAFF.

As for this clonotype: The junction and the germline gene differ at one end; a read error may be behind it. The chain couples TRBV5-1 to TRBJ2-3; D is unclear. The germline gives CDR1 SGHRS, CDR2 YFSETQ. CDR3 size: 14 residues. This CDR3 reads CAGSSDPQGSTQYF. In DNA form, the CDR3 reads TGCGCCGGCAGCTCGGACCCGCAAGGCTCTACGCAGTATTTT.

As DNA, the CDR3 is TGTGCCAGCAGCTTAGAAGTACTAGCGGGACTCGGGGAGCAGTACTTC. Its translation: CASSLEVLAGLGEQYF. The V call is TRBV7-6, the J call TRBJ2-4, with TRBD2 matching 10 bases. The CDR3 is 16 amino acids. Looked up from germline, CDR1 is SGHVS and CDR2 is FNYEAQ. V trimming: 1 base; J trimming: 13 bases; junction bases outside the gene matches: 13.

The chain joins TRBV4-1 to TRBJ2-7; the D gene is possibly TRBD1 (6 bases). The CDR3 spans 15 residues. The germline V gene encodes CDR1 MGHRA and CDR2 YSYEKL. V lost 6 bases and J 0 bases, leaving 15 bases between the germline ends. The CDR3 loop is CASSKGQSTSYEQYF. The CDR3 nucleotides read TGCGCCAGCAGTAAAGGACAGTCGACCTCCTACGAGCAGTACTTC.

This clonotype was found a few times. The CDR3 protein is CASSSTGWSSYEQYF. CDR3 DNA sequence: TGTGCCAGCTCATCGACAGGGTGGAGCTCCTACGAGCAGTACTTC. V is TRBV18 and J is TRBJ2-7; 7 positions match TRBD1. Germline CDR1 and CDR2: KGHSH and LQKENI. CDR3 size: 15 residues. Unmatched junction bases numbered 7, after V lost 5 bases and J lost 0 bases.

V gene TRBV7-6 combines with J gene TRBJ2-4, with 7 bases matching TRBD1. The CDR3 contains 16 residues. The germline V gene encodes CDR1 SGHVS and CDR2 FNYEAQ. Unmatched junction bases numbered 11, after V lost 5 bases and J lost 4 bases. CDR3 loop: CASSNRGRNGKNIQYF. As DNA, the CDR3 is TGTGCCAGCAGCAACAGGGGCCGAAATGGAAAAAACATTCAGTACTTC.

This clonotype has a handful of counts. V usage is TRBV6-5 and J usage is TRBJ2-4, with TRBD2 identical over 10 bases. The CDR3 totals 17 residues. Trimming at V came to 0 bases and at J to 13 bases, leaving 15 bases not matched to a gene. In germline, CDR1 is MNHEY, CDR2 SVGAGI. Here the CDR3 reads CASSYSPASGGVFEQYF. Here the CDR3 DNA reads TGTGCCAGCAGTTACTCGCCCGCTAGCGGGGGTGTTTTTGAGCAGTACTTC.

The genes are TRBV25-1 and TRBJ2-3; TRBD1 matches at 7 bases. This CDR3 comprises 14 residues. Per the germline V gene, CDR1 is MGHDK and CDR2 is SYGVNS. V trimming: 6 bases; J trimming: 7 bases; junction bases outside the gene matches: 10. Here the CDR3 reads CASRATGSLHTQYF. The DNA of the CDR3 is TGTGCCAGCAGAGCGACAGGGTCCTTGCATACGCAGTATTTT.

The chain links TRBV5-1 to TRBJ1-1; possible D gene TRBD1, 5 bases. This CDR3 has 13 amino acids. V lost 0 bases and J 7 bases, leaving 10 bases between the germline ends. Germline V gives CDR1 SGHRS, CDR2 YFSETQ. The CDR3 DNA follows: TGCGCCAGCAGCTTGGCCTTGGGGGTTGAAGCTTTCTTT. It translates to CASSLALGVEAFF.

This clonotype was counted between two and nine times. The rearrangement joins TRBV6-5 to TRBJ2-4, with TRBD2 matching over 8 bases. Near its end, the DNA agrees better with TRBJ2-7, so the J call may be wrong. Germline V gives CDR1 MNHEY, CDR2 SVGAGI. The CDR3 totals 15 residues. CDR3 amino acids: CASSYEAGGLYEQYF. CDR3 bases: TGTGCCAGCAGTTACGAGGCGGGAGGTCTATACGAGCAGTACTTC.

A few counts support this clonotype. V usage is TRBV29-1 and J usage is TRBJ1-2; 9 nucleotides align to TRBD1. Germline lookup yields CDR1 SQVTM and CDR2 ANQGSEA. The CDR3 loop spans 13 amino acids. Trimming took 6 bases from V and 1 from J; bases not matched to a gene: 3. Here the CDR3 DNA reads TGCAGCGTGGGACAGGGACTTAACTATGGCTACACCTTC. Amino acid sequence: CSVGQGLNYGYTF.

Points on this clonotype: The conserved final phenylalanine or tryptophan is absent from the CDR3, which likely points to a read error. This chain links TRBV7-9 with TRBJ1-5; possibly TRBD1 for D (5 bases). Germline V CDR1 and CDR2: SEHNR, FQNEAQ (reference sequence). V shed 5 bases and J shed 0 bases, with 14 bases lying between them. The CDR3 spans 16 residues. The CDR3 is CASSPGGVSSNQPQHC. DNA of the CDR3: TGTGCCAGCAGCCCTGGGGGGGTTTCTAGCAATCAGCCCCAGCATTGT.

The chain links TRBV20-1 to TRBJ2-7; possible D gene TRBD1, 5 bases. Trimming removed 3 bases at V and 4 bases at J, with 16 bases between. CDR3 length equals 14 residues. The germline gives CDR1 DFQATT, CDR2 SNEGSKA (reference sequence). The CDR3 loop is CSASTGQVGYEQYF. The CDR3 DNA reads as TGCAGTGCTAGCACTGGACAAGTGGGGTACGAGCAGTACTTC.

This chain joins TRBV12-3 or TRBV12-4 and TRBJ2-7; possible D gene TRBD1, 8 bases. The CDR3 loop spans 17 amino acids. Trimming shortened V by 3 bases and J by 0 bases, and 18 bases separated the two germline ends. CDR3 coding DNA: TGTGCCAGCAGTTTTACCGGGGGGACAGGCCGCTCCTACGAGCAGTACTTC. Translating gives CASSFTGGTGRSYEQYF.

In the case of this clonotype: The germline gene is not matched at one end of the junction; a read error may be the cause. The chain has TRBV5-1 and TRBJ2-1, with TRBD2 matching 9 bases. Per germline, CDR1 SGHRS and CDR2 YFSETQ. The CDR3 spans 16 residues. This chain's CDR3 is CVSSFLAGGPNNEQFF. For the CDR3, the DNA is TGCGTCAGCAGCTTTTTGGCGGGGGGGCCTAACAATGAGCAGTTCTTC.

The chain carries TRBV14 and TRBJ2-7, with D tentatively TRBD2 (6 bases). V was trimmed by 1 base and J by 4 bases, leaving 17 bases between them. Germline assignment: CDR1 SGHDN and CDR2 FVKESK. This CDR3 contains 16 residues. CDR3 in DNA: TGTGCCAGCAGCCAAGGACCCAGTGGTAGCGGTTACGAGCAGTACTTC. Translated, it gives CASSQGPSGSGYEQYF. Full variable domain (remainder filled in from reference TRBV14 and TRBJ2-7): EAGVTQFPSHSVIEKGQTVTLRCDPISGHDNLYWYRRVMGKEIKFLLHFVKESKQDESGMPNNRFLAERTGGTYSTLKVQPAELEDSGVYFCASSQGPSGSGYEQYFGPGTRLTVT.

V usage is TRBV2 and J usage is TRBJ2-7; D is perhaps TRBD1 (5 bases). The DNA end lines up better with TRBJ2-5; the J call may be wrong. Germline CDR1 is SNHLY and CDR2 is FYNNEI. This CDR3 comprises 13 residues. The CDR3 sequence is CASSEEVQGTQYF. Here the CDR3 DNA reads TGTGCCAGCAGTGAAGAGGTGCAGGGGACCCAGTACTTC.

This clonotype occurred a few times. J is TRBJ1-1 and V is TRBV29-1, with D unresolved. Germline V gene lookup returns CDR1 SQVTM and CDR2 ANQGSEA. Trimming cost V 1 base and J 2 bases, with 8 bases left between them. The CDR3 spans 13 residues. The CDR3 here is CSVEGHLNTEAFF. CDR3 nucleotide sequence: TGCAGCGTTGAAGGACACTTAAACACTGAAGCTTTCTTT.

This clonotype was seen a few times. This chain connects TRBV5-1 to TRBJ2-1; TRBD2 matches at 7 bases. The CDR3 has 17 amino acids. Germline assignment: CDR1 SGHRS and CDR2 YFSETQ. The trim removed 0 bases at V and 9 bases at J, leaving 15 bases unmatched. The CDR3 protein is CASSLELTSARGGEQFF. The CDR3 region has the DNA TGCGCCAGCAGCTTGGAACTAACTAGCGCCCGAGGCGGTGAGCAGTTCTTC.

The chain joins TRBV3-1 to TRBJ1-2, with TRBD1 matching 8 bases. The germline V gene has CDR1 LGHDT and CDR2 YNNKEL (reference sequence). V shed 3 bases and J 10 bases; nucleotides not matched to a gene: 19. The length of the CDR3 is 17 residues. CDR3 nucleotides: TGTGCCAGCAGCCAGCTCCGGGACAGGAGGAACCTATGGGTCTACACCTTC. Translation gives CASSQLRDRRNLWVYTF.

This chain links TRBV11-2 with TRBJ2-4; 7 bases are shared with TRBD2. Trimming removed 5 bases from V and 1 base from J; junction bases left unmatched: 8. CDR1 and CDR2 from the germline V gene are SGHAT and FQNNGV. This CDR3 contains 16 residues. CDR3 loop: CASSPDLGGAKNIQYF. In nucleotides, the CDR3 is TGTGCCAGCAGCCCAGATCTGGGGGGGGCCAAAAACATTCAGTACTTC.